There are many counts of the clone carrying this T cell receptor beta chain. The antigen remains unidentified. The CDR3 extends over 12 amino acids. Germline V lookup: CDR1 DFQATT, CDR2 SNEGSKA (reference sequence). V shed 6 bases and J shed 6 bases, with 14 bases lying between them. This entry is derived from a study of quantifying T cell responses using KT2 cells. For the study at large: TCR alpha and beta constant-region primers primed reverse transcription of RNA. A predetermined fluorescence threshold ended the second PCR, run as a qPCR.

Each cDNA got a UMI-containing oligo ligated at its 3' end. The first PCR ran approximately 4 cycles with an equimolar RC1.1 and RC1.2 beta primer mix. Separate processing of TCR alpha and beta chains began at the second PCR. A single record per CDR3 protein comes from TCRdb applying MiXCR to the UMI-ligation and nested PCR reads. The repertoire holds 60,000 or so distinct CDR3 sequences, with roughly an eighth as singletons. Study conclusions and caveats: Very high KT2 spike-in numbers caused saturation in KT2 sequence detection.

The chain couples TRBV20-1 to TRBJ1-1; the D gene is possibly TRBD1 (5 bases). The origin of this receptor is a human donor. Sequenced sample: PBMCs spiked with cells of the T cell clone KT2. This CDR3 reads CSAVEGTPEAFF. CDR3 sequence (DNA): TGCAGTGCGGTGGAGGGGACGCCTGAAGCTTTCTTT.